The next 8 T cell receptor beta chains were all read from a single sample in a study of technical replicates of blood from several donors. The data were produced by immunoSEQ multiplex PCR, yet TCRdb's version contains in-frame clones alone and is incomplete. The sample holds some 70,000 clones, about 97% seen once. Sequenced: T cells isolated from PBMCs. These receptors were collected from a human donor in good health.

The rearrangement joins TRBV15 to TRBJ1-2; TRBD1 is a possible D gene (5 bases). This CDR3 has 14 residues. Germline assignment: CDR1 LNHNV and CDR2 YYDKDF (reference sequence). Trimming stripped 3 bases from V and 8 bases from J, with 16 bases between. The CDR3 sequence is CATSRGEGAGGYTF. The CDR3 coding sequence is TGTGCCACCAGCAGGGGGGAGGGAGCGGGCGGCTACACCTTC. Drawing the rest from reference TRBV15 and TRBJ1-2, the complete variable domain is DAMVIQNPRYQVTQFGKPVTLSCSQTLNHNVMYWYQQKSSQAPKLLFHYYDKDFNNEADTPDNFQSRRPNTSFCFLDIRSPGLGDTAMYLCATSRGEGAGGYTFGSGTRLTVV.

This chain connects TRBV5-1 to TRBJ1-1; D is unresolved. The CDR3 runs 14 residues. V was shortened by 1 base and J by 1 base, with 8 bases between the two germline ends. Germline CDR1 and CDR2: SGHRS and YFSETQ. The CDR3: CASSLQQKNTEAFF. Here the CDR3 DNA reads TGCGCCAGCAGCTTGCAACAGAAGAACACTGAAGCTTTCTTT.

CDR3 residues: CASSFQVRGSEQYF. In DNA form, the CDR3 reads TGTGCCAGCAGTTTTCAAGTTCGCGGGAGCGAGCAGTACTTC. This sequence joins TRBV27 and TRBJ2-7; the match to TRBD2 covers 7 bases. Trimming took 3 bases from V and 6 from J; bases not matched to a gene: 8. The CDR3 has 14 residues. Germline V gene lookup returns CDR1 MNHEY and CDR2 SMNVEV (reference sequence).

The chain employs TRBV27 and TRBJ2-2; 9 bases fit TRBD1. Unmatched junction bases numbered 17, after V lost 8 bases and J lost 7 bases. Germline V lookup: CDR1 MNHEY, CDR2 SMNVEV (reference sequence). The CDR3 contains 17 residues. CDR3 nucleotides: TGTGCCAGCTGTAATGGCCCCGGGACAGGGTTCGGCGGGGAGCTGTTTTTT. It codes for CASCNGPGTGFGGELFF.

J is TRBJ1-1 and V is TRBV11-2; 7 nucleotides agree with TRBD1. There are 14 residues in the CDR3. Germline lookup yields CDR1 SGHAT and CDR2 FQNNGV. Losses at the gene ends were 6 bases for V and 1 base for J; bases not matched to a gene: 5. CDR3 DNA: TGTGCCAGCAGACGAGGGACAGAGAACACTGAAGCTTTCTTT. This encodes CASRRGTENTEAFF.

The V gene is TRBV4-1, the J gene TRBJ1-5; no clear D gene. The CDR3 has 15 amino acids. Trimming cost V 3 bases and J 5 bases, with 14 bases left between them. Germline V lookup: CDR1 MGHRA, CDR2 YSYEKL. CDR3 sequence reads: CASSHILQRDQPQHF. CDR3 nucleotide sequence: TGCGCCAGCAGCCATATCTTGCAGAGGGATCAGCCCCAGCATTTT.

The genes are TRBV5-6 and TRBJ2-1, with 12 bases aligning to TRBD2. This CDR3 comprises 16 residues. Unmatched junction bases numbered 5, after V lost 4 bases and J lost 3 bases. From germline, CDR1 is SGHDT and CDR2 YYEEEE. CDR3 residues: CASSGRLAGVYNEQFF. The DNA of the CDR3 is TGTGCCAGCAGCGGAAGACTAGCGGGGGTCTACAATGAGCAGTTCTTC.

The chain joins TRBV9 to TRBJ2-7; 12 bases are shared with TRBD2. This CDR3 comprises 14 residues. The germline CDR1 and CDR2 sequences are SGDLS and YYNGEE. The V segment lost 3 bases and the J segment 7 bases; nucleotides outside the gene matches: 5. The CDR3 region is CASSATSGSYEQYF. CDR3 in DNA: TGTGCCAGCAGCGCGACTAGCGGGAGTTATGAGCAGTACTTC.